This T cell receptor (beta chain) is drawn from a study of blood T cell repertoires in COVID-19. In the study overall: Whether acute or convalescent, the COVID-19 samples came from the United States, Italy and Spain. PBMCs, B-cell-depleted T cells, or T cells were the source of the cDNA or gDNA that made up the material.

Per the original methods: Quantification of nucleated cells was approximated via reference gene primer amplification. TCRdb's table, derived via immunoSEQ multiplex PCR, lists solely in-frame clones and lacks some. V and J calls and clone size come straight from that table; D and trimming were deduced from the DNA. The top ten hold 1.3% of the sample, which has roughly 320,000 clones, around nine tenths seen once. Germline CDR1 reads SGHNT; CDR2 reads YENEEA. The CDR3 is made up of 12 amino acids. V lost 3 bases, J lost 9 bases, and 10 bases lay in between. This receptor was identified in a man between 70 and 80 years old with acute or convalescent COVID-19. Sequencing used peripheral blood. This chain links TRBV11-3 with TRBJ2-3; D call uncertain. The DNA for the CDR3 is TGTGCCAGCAGCTTTAGCACAAACACGCAGTATTTT. Encoded protein: CASSFSTNTQYF.